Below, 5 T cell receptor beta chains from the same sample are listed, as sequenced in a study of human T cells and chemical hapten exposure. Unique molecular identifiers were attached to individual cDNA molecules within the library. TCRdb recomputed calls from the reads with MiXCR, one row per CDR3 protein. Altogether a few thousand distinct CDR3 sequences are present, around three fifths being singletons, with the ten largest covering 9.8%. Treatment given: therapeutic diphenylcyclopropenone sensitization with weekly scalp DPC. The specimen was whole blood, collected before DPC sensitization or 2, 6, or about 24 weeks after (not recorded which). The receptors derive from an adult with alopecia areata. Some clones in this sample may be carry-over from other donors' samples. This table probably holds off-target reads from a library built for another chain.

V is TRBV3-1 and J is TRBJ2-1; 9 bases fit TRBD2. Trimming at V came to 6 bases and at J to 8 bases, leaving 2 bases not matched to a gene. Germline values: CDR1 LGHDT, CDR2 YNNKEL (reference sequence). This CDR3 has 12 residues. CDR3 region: CASRIAGDEQFF. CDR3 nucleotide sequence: TGTGCCAGCAGGATAGCGGGAGATGAGCAGTTCTTC.

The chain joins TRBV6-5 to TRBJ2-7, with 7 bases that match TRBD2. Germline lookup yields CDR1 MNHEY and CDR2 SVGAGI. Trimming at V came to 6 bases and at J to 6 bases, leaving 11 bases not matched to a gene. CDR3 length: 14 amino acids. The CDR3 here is CASSPTSPAGEQYF. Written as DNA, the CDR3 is TGTGCCAGCAGCCCGACTAGCCCAGCGGGCGAGCAGTACTTC.

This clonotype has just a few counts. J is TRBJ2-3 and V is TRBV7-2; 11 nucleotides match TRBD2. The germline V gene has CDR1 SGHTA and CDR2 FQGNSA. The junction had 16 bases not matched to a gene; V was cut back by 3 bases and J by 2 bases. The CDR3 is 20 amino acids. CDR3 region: CASSFQRGSTSGTVTDTQYF. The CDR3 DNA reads TGTGCCAGCAGCTTTCAGCGTGGGTCGACTAGCGGGACTGTCACAGATACGCAGTATTTT. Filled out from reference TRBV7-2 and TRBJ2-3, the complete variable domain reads GAGVSQSPSNKVTEKGKDVELRCDPISGHTALYWYRQSLGQGLEFLIYFQGNSAPDKSGLPSDRFSAERTGGSVSTLTIQRTQQEDSAVYLCASSFQRGSTSGTVTDTQYFGPGTRLTVL.

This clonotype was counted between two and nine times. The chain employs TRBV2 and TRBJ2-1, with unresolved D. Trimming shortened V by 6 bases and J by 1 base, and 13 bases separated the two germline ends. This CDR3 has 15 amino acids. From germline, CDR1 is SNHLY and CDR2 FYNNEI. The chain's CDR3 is CASRAKGLSYNEQFF. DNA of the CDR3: TGTGCCAGCAGGGCTAAAGGGCTTTCCTACAATGAGCAGTTCTTC. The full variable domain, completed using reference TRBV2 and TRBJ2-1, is EPEVTQTPSHQVTQMGQEVILRCVPISNHLYFYWYRQILGQKVEFLVSFYNNEISEKSEIFDDQFSVERPDGSNFTLKIRSTKLEDSAMYFCASRAKGLSYNEQFFGPGTRLTVL.

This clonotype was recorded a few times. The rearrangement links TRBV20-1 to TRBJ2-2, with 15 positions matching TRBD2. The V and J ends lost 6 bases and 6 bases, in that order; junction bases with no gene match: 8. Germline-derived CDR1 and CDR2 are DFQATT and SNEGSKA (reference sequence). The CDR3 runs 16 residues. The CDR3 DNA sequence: TGCAGTGCCCCGAACGGACTAGCGGGAGGGTCCGGGGAGCTGTTTTTT. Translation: CSAPNGLAGGSGELFF.